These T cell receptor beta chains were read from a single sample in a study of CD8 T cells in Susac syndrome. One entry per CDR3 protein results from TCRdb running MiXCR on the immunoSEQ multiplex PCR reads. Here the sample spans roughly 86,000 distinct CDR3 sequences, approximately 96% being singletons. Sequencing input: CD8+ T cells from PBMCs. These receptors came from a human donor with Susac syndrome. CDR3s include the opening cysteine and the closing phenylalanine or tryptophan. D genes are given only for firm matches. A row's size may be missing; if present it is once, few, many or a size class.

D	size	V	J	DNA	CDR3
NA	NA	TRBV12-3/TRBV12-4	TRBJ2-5	TGTGCCAGCAGTTTGATATCCGAGGAGACCCAGTACTTC	CASSLISEETQYF
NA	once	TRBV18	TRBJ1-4	TGTGCCAGCTCACCAGGAACAGCAACTAATGAAAAACTGTTTTTT	CASSPGTATNEKLFF
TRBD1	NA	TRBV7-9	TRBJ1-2	TGTGCCAGCAGCTTCTTGGGACAGGGCTCTAACTATGGCTACACCTTC	CASSFLGQGSNYGYTF
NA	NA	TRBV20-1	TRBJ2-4	TGCAGTGCTAGAGTAGAAGGGGAACTAGCCAAAAACATTCAGTACTTC	CSARVEGELAKNIQYF
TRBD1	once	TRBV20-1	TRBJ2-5	TGCAGTGCTTTCCGGGACAGCCAAGAGACCCAGTACTTC	CSAFRDSQETQYF
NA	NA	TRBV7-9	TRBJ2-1	TGTGCCAGCAGCTTAGGGGACATCAATGAGCAGTTCTTC	CASSLGDINEQFF
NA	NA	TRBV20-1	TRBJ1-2	TGCAGTGCCTACAGACAGGACGGGGACTATGGCTACACCTTC	CSAYRQDGDYGYTF
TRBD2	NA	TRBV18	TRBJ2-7	TGTGCCAGCTCACCCCAATCTAGCGGGGAGTGGATGGAGCAGTACTTC	CASSPQSSGEWMEQYF
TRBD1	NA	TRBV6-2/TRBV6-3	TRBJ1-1	TGTGCCAGCAGTTGGACAGGGAGCACTGAAGCTTTCTTT	CASSWTGSTEAFF
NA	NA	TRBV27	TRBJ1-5	TGTGCCAGCAGTTTATTCCCGGATCAGCCCCAGCATTTT	CASSLFPDQPQHF
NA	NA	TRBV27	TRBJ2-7	TGTGCCAGCAGTTCCGGGGTAAGCCGGGAGCAGTACTTC	CASSSGVSREQYF
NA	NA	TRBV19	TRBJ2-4	TGTGCCAGTTCTCAGGAGTCGGGAAACATTCAGTACTTC	CASSQESGNIQYF
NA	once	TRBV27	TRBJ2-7	TGTGCCAGCAGTTCTAAAATCGAACGCTCCTACGAGCAGTACTTC	CASSSKIERSYEQYF
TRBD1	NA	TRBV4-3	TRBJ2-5	TGCGCCAGCAGCCAAACCGGGACAGGGGGCCAAGAGACCCAGTACTTC	CASSQTGTGGQETQYF
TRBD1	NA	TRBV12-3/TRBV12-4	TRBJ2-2	TGTGCCAGCAGTCCCCCGGACAGGGCTGGCGGGGAGCTGTTTTTT	CASSPPDRAGGELFF
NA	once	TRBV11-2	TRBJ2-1	TGTGCCAGCAGCTTAGGCTCTCACGGGGGGCGTTACAATGAGCAGTTCTTC	CASSLGSHGGRYNEQFF
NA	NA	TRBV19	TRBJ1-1	TGTGCCAGTAGTATAAAGAGCCTGATGAACACTGAAGCTTTCTTT	CASSIKSLMNTEAFF
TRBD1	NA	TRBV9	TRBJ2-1	TGTGCCAGCAGCGCCGGGACAGGTGCCTACAATGAGCAGTTCTTC	CASSAGTGAYNEQFF
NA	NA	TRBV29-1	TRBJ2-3	TGCAGCGTTGAAGGAGGCAGAAAAGATACGCAGTATTTT	CSVEGGRKDTQYF
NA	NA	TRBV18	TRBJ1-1	TGTGCCAGCTCACCGGGGAGCACTGAAGCTTTCTTT	CASSPGSTEAFF
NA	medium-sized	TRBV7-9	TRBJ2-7	TGTGCCAGCAGCTTTAAGGGGCTGCCCTACGAGCAGTACTTC	CASSFKGLPYEQYF
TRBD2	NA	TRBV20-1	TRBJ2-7	TGCAGTGCTAGAGCTACGGGGGGACCGTACGAGCAGTACTTC	CSARATGGPYEQYF
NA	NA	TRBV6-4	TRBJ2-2	TGTGCCAGCAAGACGAACACCGGGGAGCTGTTTTTT	CASKTNTGELFF
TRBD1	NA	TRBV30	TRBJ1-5	TGTGCCTGGAGCCCCGGGACAGGGGGGAGGCCCCAGCATTTT	CAWSPGTGGRPQHF
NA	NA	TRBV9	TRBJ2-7	TGTGCCAGCAGCCCCGGAGGGGACGACTACGAGCAGTACTTC	CASSPGGDDYEQYF
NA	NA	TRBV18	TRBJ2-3	TGTGCCAGCTCACCAGGGACAGATACGCAGTATTTT	CASSPGTDTQYF
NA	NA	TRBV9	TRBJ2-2	TGTGCCAGCAGCGTAGAGGCAGGGGCGAACACCGGGGAGCTGTTTTTT	CASSVEAGANTGELFF
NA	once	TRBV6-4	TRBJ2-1	TGTGCCAGCAACGCACCGGGGGCGAGCTCCTACAATGAGCAGTTCTTC	CASNAPGASSYNEQFF